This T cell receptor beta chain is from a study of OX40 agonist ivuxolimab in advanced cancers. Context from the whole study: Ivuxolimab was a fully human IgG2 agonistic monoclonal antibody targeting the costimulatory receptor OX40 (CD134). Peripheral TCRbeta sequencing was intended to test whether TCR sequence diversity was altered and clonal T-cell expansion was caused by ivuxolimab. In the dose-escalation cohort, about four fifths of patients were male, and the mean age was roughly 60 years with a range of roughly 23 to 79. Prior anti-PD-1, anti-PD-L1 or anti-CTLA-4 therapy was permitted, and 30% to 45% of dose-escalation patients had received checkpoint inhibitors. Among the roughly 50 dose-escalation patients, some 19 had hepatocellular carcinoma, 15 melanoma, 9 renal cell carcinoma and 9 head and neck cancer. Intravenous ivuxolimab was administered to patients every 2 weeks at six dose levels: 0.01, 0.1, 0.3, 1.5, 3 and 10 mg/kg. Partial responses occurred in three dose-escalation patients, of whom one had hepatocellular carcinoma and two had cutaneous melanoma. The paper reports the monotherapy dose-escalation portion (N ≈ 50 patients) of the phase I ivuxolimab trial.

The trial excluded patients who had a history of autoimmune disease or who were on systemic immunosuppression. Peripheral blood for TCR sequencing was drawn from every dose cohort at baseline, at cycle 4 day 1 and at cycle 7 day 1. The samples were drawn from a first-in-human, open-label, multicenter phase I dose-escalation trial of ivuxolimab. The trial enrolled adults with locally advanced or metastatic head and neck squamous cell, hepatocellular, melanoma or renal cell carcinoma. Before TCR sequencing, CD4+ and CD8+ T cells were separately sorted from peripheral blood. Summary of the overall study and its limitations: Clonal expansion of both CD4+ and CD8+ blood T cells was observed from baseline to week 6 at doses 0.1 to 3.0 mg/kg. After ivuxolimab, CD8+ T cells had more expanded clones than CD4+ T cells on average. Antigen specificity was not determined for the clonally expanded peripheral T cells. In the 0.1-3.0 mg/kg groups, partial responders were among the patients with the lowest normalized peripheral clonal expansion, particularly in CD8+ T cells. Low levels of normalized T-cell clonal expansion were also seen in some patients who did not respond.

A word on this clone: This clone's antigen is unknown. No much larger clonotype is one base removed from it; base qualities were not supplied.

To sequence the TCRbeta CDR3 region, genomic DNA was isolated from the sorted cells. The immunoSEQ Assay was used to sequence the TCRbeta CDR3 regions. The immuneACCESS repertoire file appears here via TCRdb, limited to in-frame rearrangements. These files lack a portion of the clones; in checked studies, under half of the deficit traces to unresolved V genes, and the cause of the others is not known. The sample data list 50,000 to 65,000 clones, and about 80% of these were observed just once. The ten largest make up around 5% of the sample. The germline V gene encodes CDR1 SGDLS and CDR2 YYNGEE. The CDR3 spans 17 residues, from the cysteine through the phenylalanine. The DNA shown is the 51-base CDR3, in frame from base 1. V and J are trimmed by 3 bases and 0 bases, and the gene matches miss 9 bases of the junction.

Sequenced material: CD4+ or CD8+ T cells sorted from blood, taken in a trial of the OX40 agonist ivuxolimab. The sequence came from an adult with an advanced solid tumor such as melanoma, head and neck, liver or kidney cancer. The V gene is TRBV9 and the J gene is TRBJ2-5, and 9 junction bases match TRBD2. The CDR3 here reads CASSESGSGGYQETQYF. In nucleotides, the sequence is TGTGCCAGCAGCGAATCGGGAAGCGGGGGGTACCAAGAGACCCAGTACTTC.